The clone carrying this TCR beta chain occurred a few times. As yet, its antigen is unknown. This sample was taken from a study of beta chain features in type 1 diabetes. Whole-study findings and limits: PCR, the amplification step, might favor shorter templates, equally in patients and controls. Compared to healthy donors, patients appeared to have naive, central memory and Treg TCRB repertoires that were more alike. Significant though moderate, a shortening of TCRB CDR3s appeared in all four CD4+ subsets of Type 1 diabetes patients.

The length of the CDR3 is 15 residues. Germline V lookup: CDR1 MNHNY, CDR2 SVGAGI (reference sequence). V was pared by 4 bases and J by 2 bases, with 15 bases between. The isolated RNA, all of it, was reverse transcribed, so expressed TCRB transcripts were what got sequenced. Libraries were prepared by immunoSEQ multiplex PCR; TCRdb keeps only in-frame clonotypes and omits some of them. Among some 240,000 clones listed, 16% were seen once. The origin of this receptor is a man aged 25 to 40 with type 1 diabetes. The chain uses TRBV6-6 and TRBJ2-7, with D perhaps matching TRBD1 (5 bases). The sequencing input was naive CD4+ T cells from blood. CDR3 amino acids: CASSSSTVLTYEQYF. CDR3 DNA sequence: TGTGCCAGCAGTTCCTCGACAGTTCTGACCTACGAGCAGTACTTC.